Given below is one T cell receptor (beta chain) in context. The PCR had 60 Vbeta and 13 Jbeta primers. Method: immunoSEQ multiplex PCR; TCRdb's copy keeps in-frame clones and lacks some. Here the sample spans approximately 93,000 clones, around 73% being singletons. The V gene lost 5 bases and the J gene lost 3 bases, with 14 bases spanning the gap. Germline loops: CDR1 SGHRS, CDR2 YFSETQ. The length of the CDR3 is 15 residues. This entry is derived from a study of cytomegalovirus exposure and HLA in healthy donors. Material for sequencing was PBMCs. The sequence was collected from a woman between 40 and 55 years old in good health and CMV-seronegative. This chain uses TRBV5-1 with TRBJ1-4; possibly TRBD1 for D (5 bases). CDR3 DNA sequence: TGCGCCAGCAGAAGCGGGGGAACGGCTAATGAAAAACTGTTTTTT. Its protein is CASRSGGTANEKLFF.